This T cell receptor (beta chain) was identified in a study of early T cells in non-severe SARS-CoV-2 infection. Study summary: The study sequenced bulk RNA from unsorted whole blood, with chains unpaired. Regarding the study as a whole: VDJdb-based annotation leaned toward anti-spike CD8 responses and missed private and CD4 specificities.

This clonotype was counted a few times. Its antigen is currently unknown. The TCR library protocol was used to attach unique molecular identifiers. These identifiers were attached to individual cDNA molecules. TCRdb re-called the 5' RACE reads with MiXCR, one entry per CDR3 protein. The table shows approximately 71,000 distinct CDR3 sequences, with 9.5% to 15% occurring only once. The V gene's germline CDR1 is SGHAT and CDR2 FQNNGV. V trimming: 6 bases; J trimming: 3 bases; junction bases outside the gene matches: 9. The CDR3 runs 16 residues. Material: whole blood. The clonotype was recovered from an adult who was a healthcare worker with PCR-confirmed SARS-CoV-2 infection or an uninfected control (not recorded which). The chain links TRBV11-2 to TRBJ1-1; TRBD1 matches at 11 bases. The chain's CDR3 is CASSTGTGGYYTEAFF. DNA of the CDR3: TGTGCCAGCAGTACCGGGACAGGGGGTTACTACACTGAAGCTTTCTTT.